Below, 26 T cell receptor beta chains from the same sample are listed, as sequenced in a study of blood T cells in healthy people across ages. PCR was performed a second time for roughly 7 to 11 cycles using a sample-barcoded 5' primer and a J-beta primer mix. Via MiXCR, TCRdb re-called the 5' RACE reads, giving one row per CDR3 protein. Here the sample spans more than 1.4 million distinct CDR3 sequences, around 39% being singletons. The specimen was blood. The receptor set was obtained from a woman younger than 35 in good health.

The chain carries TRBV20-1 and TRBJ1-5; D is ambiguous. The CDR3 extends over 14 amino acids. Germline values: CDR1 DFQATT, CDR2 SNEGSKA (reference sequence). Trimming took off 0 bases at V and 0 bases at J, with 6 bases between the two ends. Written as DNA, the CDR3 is TGCAGTGCTAGAGAAGGAAATAGCAATCAGCCCCAGCATTTT. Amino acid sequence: CSAREGNSNQPQHF.

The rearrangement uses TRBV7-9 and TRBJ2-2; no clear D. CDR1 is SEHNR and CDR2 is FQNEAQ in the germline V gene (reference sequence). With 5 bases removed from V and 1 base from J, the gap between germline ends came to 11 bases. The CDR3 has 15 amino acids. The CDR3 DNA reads TGTGCCAGCAGCCGAGGACCCGTGAACACCGGGGAGCTGTTTTTT. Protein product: CASSRGPVNTGELFF.

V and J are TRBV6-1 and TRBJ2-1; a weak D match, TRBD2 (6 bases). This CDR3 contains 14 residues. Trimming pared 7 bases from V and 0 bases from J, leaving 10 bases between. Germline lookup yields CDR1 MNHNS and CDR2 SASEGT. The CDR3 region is CASTGGISYNEQFF. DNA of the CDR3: TGTGCCAGCACAGGCGGGATCTCCTACAATGAGCAGTTCTTC.

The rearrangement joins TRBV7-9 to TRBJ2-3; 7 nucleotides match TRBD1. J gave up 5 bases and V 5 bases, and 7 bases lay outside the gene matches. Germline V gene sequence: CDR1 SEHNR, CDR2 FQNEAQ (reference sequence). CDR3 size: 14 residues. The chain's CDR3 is CASSPRQGGDTQYF. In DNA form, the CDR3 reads TGTGCCAGCAGCCCCCGACAGGGTGGAGATACGCAGTATTTT. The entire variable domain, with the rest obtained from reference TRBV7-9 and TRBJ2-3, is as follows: DTGVSQNPRHKITKRGQNVTFRCDPISEHNRLYWYRQTLGQGPEFLTYFQNEAQLEKSRLLSDRFSAERPKGSFSTLEIQRTEQGDSAMYLCASSPRQGGDTQYFGPGTRLTVL.

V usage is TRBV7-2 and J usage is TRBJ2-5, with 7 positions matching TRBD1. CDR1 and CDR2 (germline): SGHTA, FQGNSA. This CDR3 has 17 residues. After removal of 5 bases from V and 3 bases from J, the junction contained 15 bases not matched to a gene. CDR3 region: CASSPSAGTVREETQYF. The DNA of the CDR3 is TGTGCCAGCAGCCCAAGCGCCGGGACAGTCAGGGAAGAGACCCAGTACTTC.

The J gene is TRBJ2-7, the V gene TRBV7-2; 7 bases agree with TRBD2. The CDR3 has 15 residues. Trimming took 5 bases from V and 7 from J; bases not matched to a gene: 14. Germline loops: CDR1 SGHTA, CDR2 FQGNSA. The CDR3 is CASSRSAGPREEQYF. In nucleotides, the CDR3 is TGTGCCAGCAGCCGATCAGCGGGACCACGGGAGGAGCAGTACTTC.

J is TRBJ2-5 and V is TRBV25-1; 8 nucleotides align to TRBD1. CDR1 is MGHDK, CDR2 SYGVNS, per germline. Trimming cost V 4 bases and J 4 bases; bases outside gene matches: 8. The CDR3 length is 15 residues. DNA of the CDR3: TGTGCCAGCAGTGGAATGACAGGGGCGGGAGAGACCCAGTACTTC. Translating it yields CASSGMTGAGETQYF.

Here the CDR3 DNA reads TGTGCCAGCAGCCTGATGGACAGGGGGACAGGAGGCTACACCTTC. It is translated as CASSLMDRGTGGYTF. The V gene is TRBV4-2, the J gene TRBJ1-2, with 10 positions matching TRBD1. With 4 bases clipped from V and 8 bases from J, the junction kept 10 bases outside the gene matches. The length of the CDR3 is 15 residues. Germline loops: CDR1 LGHNA, CDR2 YNFKEQ.

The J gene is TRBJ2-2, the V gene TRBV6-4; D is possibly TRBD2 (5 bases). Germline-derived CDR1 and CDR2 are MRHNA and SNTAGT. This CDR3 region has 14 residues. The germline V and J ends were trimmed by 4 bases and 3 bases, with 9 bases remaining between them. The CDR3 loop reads CASSGASHTGELFF. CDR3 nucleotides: TGTGCCAGCAGTGGGGCTAGCCACACCGGGGAGCTGTTTTTT.

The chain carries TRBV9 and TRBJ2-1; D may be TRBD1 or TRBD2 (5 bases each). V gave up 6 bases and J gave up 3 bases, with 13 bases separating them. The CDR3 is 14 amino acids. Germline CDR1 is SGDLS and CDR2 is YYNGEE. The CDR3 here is CASTVSGSYNEQFF. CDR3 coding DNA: TGTGCCAGCACCGTCTCAGGGAGCTACAATGAGCAGTTCTTC.

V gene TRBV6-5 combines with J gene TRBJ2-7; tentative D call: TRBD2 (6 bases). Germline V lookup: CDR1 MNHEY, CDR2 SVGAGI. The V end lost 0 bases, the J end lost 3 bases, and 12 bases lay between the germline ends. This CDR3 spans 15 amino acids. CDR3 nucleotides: TGTGCCAGCAGTTACTCGAGTAGGGGACTCTACGAGCAGTACTTC. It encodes CASSYSSRGLYEQYF.

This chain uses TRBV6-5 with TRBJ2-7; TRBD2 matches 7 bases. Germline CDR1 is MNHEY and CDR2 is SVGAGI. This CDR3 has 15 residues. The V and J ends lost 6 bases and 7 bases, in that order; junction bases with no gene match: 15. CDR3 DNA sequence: TGTGCCAGCAGGAGGGACTACTCTTCTTCCAATGAGCAGTACTTC. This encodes CASRRDYSSSNEQYF.

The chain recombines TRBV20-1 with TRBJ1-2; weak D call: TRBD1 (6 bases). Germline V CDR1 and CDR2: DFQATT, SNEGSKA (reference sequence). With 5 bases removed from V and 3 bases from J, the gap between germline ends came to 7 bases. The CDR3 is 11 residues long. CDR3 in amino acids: CSAHRDYGYTF. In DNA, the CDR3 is TGCAGTGCTCACAGGGACTATGGCTACACCTTC.

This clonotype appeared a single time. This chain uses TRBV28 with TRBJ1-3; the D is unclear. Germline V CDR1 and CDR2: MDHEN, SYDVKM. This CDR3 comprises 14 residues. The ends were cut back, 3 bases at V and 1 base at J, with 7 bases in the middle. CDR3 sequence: CASSFGVSGNTIYF. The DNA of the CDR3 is TGTGCCAGCAGTTTCGGAGTGTCTGGAAACACCATATATTTT.

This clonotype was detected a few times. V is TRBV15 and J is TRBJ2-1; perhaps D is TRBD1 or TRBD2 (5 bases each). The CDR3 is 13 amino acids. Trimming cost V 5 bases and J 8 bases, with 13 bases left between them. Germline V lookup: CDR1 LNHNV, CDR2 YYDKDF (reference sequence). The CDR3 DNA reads TGTGCCACCAGCCGGGACCTATCCGATGAGCAGTTCTTC. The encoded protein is CATSRDLSDEQFF.

CDR3: CSAGGASVDTQYF. In DNA form, the CDR3 reads TGCAGTGCAGGGGGGGCTAGCGTAGATACGCAGTATTTT. V is TRBV20-1 and J is TRBJ2-3, with a weak D call TRBD2 (7 bases). Trimming removed 6 bases from V and 5 bases from J, with 15 bases in between. CDR1 is DFQATT, CDR2 SNEGSKA, per germline (reference sequence). The CDR3 sequence is 13 residues long.

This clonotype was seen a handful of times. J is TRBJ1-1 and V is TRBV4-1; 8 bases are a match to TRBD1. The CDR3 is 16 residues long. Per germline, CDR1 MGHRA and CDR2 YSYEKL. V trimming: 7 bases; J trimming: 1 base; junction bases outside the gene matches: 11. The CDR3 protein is CASTQGATGTNTEAFF. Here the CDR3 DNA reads TGCGCCAGCACCCAGGGGGCCACGGGAACGAACACTGAAGCTTTCTTT.

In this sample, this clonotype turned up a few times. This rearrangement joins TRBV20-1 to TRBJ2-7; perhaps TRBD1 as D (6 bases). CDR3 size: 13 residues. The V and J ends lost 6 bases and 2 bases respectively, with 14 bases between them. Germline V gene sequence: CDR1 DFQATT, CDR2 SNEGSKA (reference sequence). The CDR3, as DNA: TGCAGTGCCAGGGGAGCGCAAACCTACGAGCAGTACTTC. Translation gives CSARGAQTYEQYF.

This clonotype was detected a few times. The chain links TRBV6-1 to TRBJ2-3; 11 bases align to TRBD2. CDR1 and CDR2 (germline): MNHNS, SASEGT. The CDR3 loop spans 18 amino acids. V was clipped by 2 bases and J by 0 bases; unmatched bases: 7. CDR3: CASSEWGTSGTSTDTQYF. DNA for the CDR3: TGTGCCAGCAGTGAATGGGGGACTAGCGGAACCAGCACAGATACGCAGTATTTT.

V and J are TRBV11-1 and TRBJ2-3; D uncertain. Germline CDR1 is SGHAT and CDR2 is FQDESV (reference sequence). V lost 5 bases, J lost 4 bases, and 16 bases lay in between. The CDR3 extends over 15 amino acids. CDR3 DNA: TGTGCCAGCAGCCAAATGGGGTTTGGGTCAGATACGCAGTATTTT. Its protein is CASSQMGFGSDTQYF.

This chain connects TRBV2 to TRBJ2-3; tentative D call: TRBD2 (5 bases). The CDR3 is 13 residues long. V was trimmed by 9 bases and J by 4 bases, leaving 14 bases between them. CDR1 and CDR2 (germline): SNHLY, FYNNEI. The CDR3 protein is CARVGLNPDTQYF. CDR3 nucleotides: TGTGCCAGAGTCGGACTCAACCCAGATACGCAGTATTTT. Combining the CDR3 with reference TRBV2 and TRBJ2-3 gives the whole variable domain EPEVTQTPSHQVTQMGQEVILRCVPISNHLYFYWYRQILGQKVEFLVSFYNNEISEKSEIFDDQFSVERPDGSNFTLKIRSTKLEDSAMYFCARVGLNPDTQYFGPGTRLTVL.

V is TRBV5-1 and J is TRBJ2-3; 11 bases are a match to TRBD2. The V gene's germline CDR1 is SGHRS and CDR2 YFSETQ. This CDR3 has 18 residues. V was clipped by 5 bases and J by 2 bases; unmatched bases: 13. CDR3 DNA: TGCGCCAGCAGGTTTGGGACTAGCGGACCACGTCACACAGATACGCAGTATTTT. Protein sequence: CASRFGTSGPRHTDTQYF.

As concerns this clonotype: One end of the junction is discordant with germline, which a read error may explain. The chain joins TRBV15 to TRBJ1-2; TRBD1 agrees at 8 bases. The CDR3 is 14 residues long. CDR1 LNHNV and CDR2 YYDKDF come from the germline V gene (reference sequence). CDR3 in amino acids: CATSSRGLDYGYTF. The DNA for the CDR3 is TGCGCCACCAGCAGCAGGGGGCTGGACTATGGCTACACCTTC. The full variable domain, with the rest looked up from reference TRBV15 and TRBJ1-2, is DAMVIQNPRYQVTQFGKPVTLSCSQTLNHNVMYWYQQKSSQAPKLLFHYYDKDFNNEADTPDNFQSRRPNTSFCFLDIRSPGLGDTAMYLCATSSRGLDYGYTFGSGTRLTVV.

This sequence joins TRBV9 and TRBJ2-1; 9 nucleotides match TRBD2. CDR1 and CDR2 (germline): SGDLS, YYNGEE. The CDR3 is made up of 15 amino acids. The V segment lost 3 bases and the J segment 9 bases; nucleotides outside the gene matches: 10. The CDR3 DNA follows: TGTGCCAGCAGCGCCAATAGCGGGAGCCCAGGTGAGCAGTTCTTC. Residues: CASSANSGSPGEQFF.

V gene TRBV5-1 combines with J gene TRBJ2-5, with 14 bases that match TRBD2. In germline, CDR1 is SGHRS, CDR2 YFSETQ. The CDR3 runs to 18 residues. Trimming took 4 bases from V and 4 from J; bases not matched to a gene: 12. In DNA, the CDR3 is TGCGCCAGCAGCCCCGGGACTAGCGGGAGACCGCTTTTAGAGACCCAGTACTTC. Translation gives CASSPGTSGRPLLETQYF.

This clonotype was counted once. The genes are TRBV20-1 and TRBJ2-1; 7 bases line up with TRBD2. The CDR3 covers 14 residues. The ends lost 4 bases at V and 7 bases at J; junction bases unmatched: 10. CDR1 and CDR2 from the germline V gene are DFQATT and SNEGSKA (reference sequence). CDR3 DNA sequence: TGCAGTGCTACCGGACTAGAGCCAGGTAATGAGCAGTTCTTC. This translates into CSATGLEPGNEQFF.